This TCR beta chain originates from a study of control samples from healthy donors and cancer patients. The V gene lost 6 bases and the J gene lost 0 bases, with 9 bases spanning the gap. Germline V gene data show CDR1 as MDHEN and CDR2 as SYDVKM. The CDR3 loop spans 14 amino acids. This table comes from immunoSEQ multiplex PCR, and its TCRdb copy is limited to in-frame clones, with some not included. The sample contains approximately 100,000 clones, 86% of which appear only once. The sequencing sample was made of blood. The J gene is TRBJ1-3, the V gene TRBV28; D not resolved. The clonotype was recovered from a man aged 25-40 years in good health. The CDR3 protein is CASRGWGSGNTIYF. CDR3 nucleotides: TGTGCCAGCAGGGGTTGGGGCTCTGGAAACACCATATATTTT.